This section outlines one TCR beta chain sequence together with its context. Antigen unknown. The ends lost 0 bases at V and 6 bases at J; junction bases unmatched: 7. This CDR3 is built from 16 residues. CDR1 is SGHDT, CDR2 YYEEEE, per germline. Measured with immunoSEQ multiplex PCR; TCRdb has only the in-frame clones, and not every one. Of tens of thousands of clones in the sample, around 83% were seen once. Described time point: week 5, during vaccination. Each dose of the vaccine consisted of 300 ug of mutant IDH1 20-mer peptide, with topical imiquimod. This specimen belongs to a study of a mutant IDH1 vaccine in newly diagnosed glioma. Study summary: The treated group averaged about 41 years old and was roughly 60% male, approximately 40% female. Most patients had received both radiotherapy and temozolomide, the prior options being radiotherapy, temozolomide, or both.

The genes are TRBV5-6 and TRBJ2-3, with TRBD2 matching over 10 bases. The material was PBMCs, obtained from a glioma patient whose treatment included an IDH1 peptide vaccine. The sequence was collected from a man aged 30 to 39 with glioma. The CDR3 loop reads CASSLGTSGRWDTQYF. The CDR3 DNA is TGTGCCAGCAGCTTGGGGACTAGCGGCCGGTGGGATACGCAGTATTTT.